This T cell receptor (beta chain) was captured in a study of Graves' ophthalmopathy and Graves' hyperthyroidism. Across the whole study: By definition, stable hyperthyroidism involved no ophthalmopathy within 18 months of follow-up.

This clonotype was picked up many times. What it recognizes is unknown. Germline-derived CDR1 and CDR2 are KGHDR and SFDVKD. The CDR3 length is 14 residues. V was shortened by 4 bases and J by 2 bases, with 11 bases between the two germline ends. RNA transcripts provided the template for amplifying TCR beta CDR3 regions. HTBI primers served in a first-round RT-PCR, which a second-round multiplex PCR followed. TCRdb independently ran MiXCR on the multiplex PCR reads; one entry per CDR3 protein. The sample lists approximately 1.2 million distinct CDR3 sequences; less than 45% were seen once. Study outcomes and limitations: Also, most clonotypes expanded in the thyroid above 0.001 frequency appeared in blood.

Aged 18 to 65, hyperthyroidism patients had been newly diagnosed, with under 2 months' duration. The material sequenced was peripheral blood or thyroid tissue (not recorded which). This TCR derives from an adult man with Graves' hyperthyroidism. The chain uses TRBV24-1 and TRBJ2-7; unclear D gene. The CDR3 loop reads CATSERDVTYEQYF. The CDR3 DNA follows: TGTGCCACCAGTGAGAGAGACGTTACCTACGAGCAGTACTTC.